There are many counts of the clone carrying this T cell receptor beta chain. The antigen is unknown. This record belongs to a study of response to subunit inactivated influenza vaccine. Study findings and constraints: Few new T cells, the authors suggested, are recruited by each seasonal influenza vaccination.

The CDR3 runs to 13 residues. CDR1 SGHRS and CDR2 YFSETQ come from the germline V gene. Trimming stripped 0 bases from V and 8 bases from J, with 11 bases between. TCRdb reprocessed the RT-PCR reads with MiXCR, giving one entry per CDR3 protein. The sample lists around 150,000 distinct CDR3 sequences; 11% were seen once. The V call is TRBV5-1, the J call TRBJ1-1; D is ambiguous. The specimen comprised non-naive T cells sorted from PBMCs, sampled around seven weeks after vaccination. This clonotype was obtained from a man aged 50 to 60 who received an inactivated influenza vaccine. This CDR3 is CASSLGQVSEAFF. CDR3 bases: TGCGCCAGCAGCTTGGGTCAGGTCTCGGAAGCTTTCTTT.